Presented here are 10 T cell receptor beta chains from one specimen sequenced in a study of blood T cell repertoires in COVID-19. Only in-frame clones appear in the TCRdb table, and some are missing; sequencing was by immunoSEQ multiplex PCR. In the table there are 250,000 to 300,000 clones, about 88% of which are singletons. The sequenced material came from peripheral blood. The receptors stem from a woman aged 40-49 years who had recovered from COVID-19.

In its sample, this clone was seen once. The chain couples TRBV27 to TRBJ1-5, with TRBD1 matching 7 bases. The CDR3 is made up of 12 amino acids. The junction had 3 bases not matched to a gene; V was cut back by 6 bases and J by 7 bases. Per the germline V gene, CDR1 is MNHEY and CDR2 is SMNVEV (reference sequence). The CDR3 region has the DNA TGTGCCAGCAGGACAGGGTTCCAGCCCCAGCATTTT. Its translation is CASRTGFQPQHF.

The chain has TRBV3-1 (or the pseudogene TRBV3-2) and TRBJ1-4; D unresolved. Trimming cost V 0 bases and J 0 bases, with 8 bases left between them. CDR1 LGHDT and CDR2 YNNKEL come from the germline V gene (reference sequence). The CDR3 loop spans 16 amino acids. The CDR3 nucleotides are TGTGCCAGCAGCCAAGACCACACCGCAACTAATGAAAAACTGTTTTTT. Its protein product is CASSQDHTATNEKLFF.

The chain is built from TRBV3-1 (or the pseudogene TRBV3-2) and TRBJ2-5; D is perhaps TRBD2 (5 bases). Germline CDR1 reads LGHDT; CDR2 reads YNNKEL (reference sequence). There are 14 residues in the CDR3. The V gene lost 0 bases and the J gene lost 5 bases, with 10 bases spanning the gap. CDR3 amino acids: CASSQDLAPETQYF. The CDR3, as DNA: TGTGCCAGCAGCCAAGACCTAGCCCCCGAGACCCAGTACTTC.

The genes are TRBV4-2 and TRBJ1-6; D not resolved. Germline CDR1 reads LGHNA; CDR2 reads YNFKEQ. The V gene lost 0 bases and the J gene lost 5 bases, with 14 bases spanning the gap. The CDR3 is 17 residues long. The CDR3 loop is CASSQDLTRGHNSPLHF. DNA for the CDR3: TGTGCCAGCAGCCAAGATCTCACCCGAGGGCATAATTCACCCCTCCACTTT.

The V gene is TRBV6-2 or TRBV6-3, the J gene TRBJ1-1; D gene ambiguous. V gave up 0 bases and J gave up 1 base, with 15 bases separating them. The CDR3 has 17 amino acids. CDR1 MNHEY and CDR2 SVGEGT come from the germline V gene. CDR3 in amino acids: CASSYSRFGVQNTEAFF. As DNA, the CDR3 is TGTGCCAGCAGTTACTCGAGGTTTGGAGTACAGAACACTGAAGCTTTCTTT.

The V call is TRBV11-2, the J call TRBJ2-1; TRBD2 matches at 8 bases. V trimming: 5 bases; J trimming: 14 bases; junction bases outside the gene matches: 11. Germline-derived CDR1 and CDR2 are SGHAT and FQNNGV. The CDR3 is 13 residues long. In DNA, the CDR3 is TGTGCCAGCAGCCCGACTAGCGCCCGCGGAGAGTTCTTC. Its translation: CASSPTSARGEFF.

The chain links TRBV7-2 to TRBJ1-6, with 7 bases lining up with TRBD1. Trimming removed 1 base from V and 10 bases from J; junction bases left unmatched: 7. The CDR3 is 15 amino acids. Germline lookup yields CDR1 SGHTA and CDR2 FQGNSA. Written as DNA, the CDR3 is TGTGCCAGCAGCTTAGATCAGGGGGTAGGATCACCCCTCCACTTT. Translation: CASSLDQGVGSPLHF.

The rearrangement uses TRBV19 and TRBJ1-2, with 9 bases that match TRBD1. The V segment lost 4 bases and the J segment 2 bases; nucleotides outside the gene matches: 5. Germline-derived CDR1 and CDR2 are LNHDA and SQIVND (reference sequence). The CDR3 runs to 15 residues. As DNA, the CDR3 is TGTGCCAGTAGTACACAGGGGGCCGAGAACTATGGCTACACCTTC. It codes for CASSTQGAENYGYTF.

The rearrangement links TRBV5-1 to TRBJ1-2, with TRBD1 matching over 8 bases. The CDR3 has 14 amino acids. The V gene's germline CDR1 is SGHRS and CDR2 YFSETQ. J lost 6 bases, V lost 5 bases, and 9 bases had no gene match. CDR3 coding DNA: TGCGCCAGCAGTTCAGGGGGCGAGAGTCATGGCTACACCTTC. This gives the protein CASSSGGESHGYTF.

V gene TRBV6-5 combines with J gene TRBJ2-7; TRBD1 agrees at 9 bases. The CDR3 is made up of 15 amino acids. In germline, CDR1 is MNHEY, CDR2 SVGAGI. J gave up 6 bases and V 6 bases, and 12 bases lay outside the gene matches. The CDR3 is CASRKPGTGSFEQYF. In nucleotides, the CDR3 is TGTGCCAGCAGGAAACCCGGGACAGGGTCGTTCGAGCAGTACTTC.